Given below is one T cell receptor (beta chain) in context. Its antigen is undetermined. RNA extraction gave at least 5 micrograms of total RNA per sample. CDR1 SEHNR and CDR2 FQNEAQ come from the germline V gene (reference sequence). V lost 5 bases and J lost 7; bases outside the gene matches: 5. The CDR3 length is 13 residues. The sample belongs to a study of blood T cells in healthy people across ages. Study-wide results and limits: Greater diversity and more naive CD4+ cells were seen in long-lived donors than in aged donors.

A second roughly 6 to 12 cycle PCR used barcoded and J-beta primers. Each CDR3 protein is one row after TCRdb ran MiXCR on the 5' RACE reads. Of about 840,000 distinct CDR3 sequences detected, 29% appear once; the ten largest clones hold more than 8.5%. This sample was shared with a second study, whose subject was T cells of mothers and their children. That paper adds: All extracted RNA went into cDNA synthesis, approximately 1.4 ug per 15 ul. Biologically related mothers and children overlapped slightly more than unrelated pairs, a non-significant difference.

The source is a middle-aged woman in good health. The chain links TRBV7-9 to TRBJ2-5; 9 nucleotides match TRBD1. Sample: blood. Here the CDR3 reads CASSLGQGVTQYF. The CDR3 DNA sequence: TGTGCCAGCAGCCTGGGACAGGGAGTGACCCAGTACTTC.